This passage covers 20 T cell receptor beta chains from one sample sequenced in a study of long-term antiretroviral therapy in people with HIV. Investigators performed immunoSEQ version v3.0 at survey level. Data came from immunoSEQ multiplex PCR; TCRdb stores just in-frame clones and leaves some out. Of 24,000 or so clones in the sample, over 90% are singletons; the top ten hold approximately 8.5%. The material sequenced was unsorted PBMCs, taken 7.6 years after starting antiretroviral therapy. The receptors stem from a woman aged 40 to 49 with HIV.

The chain links TRBV5-6 to TRBJ1-1; D gene unclear. With 3 bases removed from V and 3 bases from J, the gap between germline ends came to 18 bases. Germline V gene lookup returns CDR1 SGHDT and CDR2 YYEEEE. The CDR3 loop spans 16 amino acids. The CDR3 nucleotides read TGTGCCAGCAGCTCCCCGTCGCTGAGAATGGACACTGAAGCTTTCTTT. It yields the protein CASSSPSLRMDTEAFF. Full variable domain (missing parts from reference TRBV5-6 and TRBJ1-1): DAGVTQSPTHLIKTRGQQVTLRCSPKSGHDTVSWYQQALGQGPQFIFQYYEEEERQRGNFPDRFSGHQFPNYSSELNVNALLLGDSALYLCASSSPSLRMDTEAFFGQGTRLTVV.

In DNA form, the CDR3 reads TGTGCCAGCAGAGTCGGAGGGGGAAACACTGAAGCTTTCTTT. Translation gives CASRVGGGNTEAFF. The rearrangement joins TRBV27 to TRBJ1-1, with D possibly matching TRBD1 (6 bases). The germline V gene has CDR1 MNHEY and CDR2 SMNVEV (reference sequence). Trimming removed 6 bases from V and 2 bases from J, with 13 bases in between. This CDR3 region has 14 residues.

The chain uses TRBV25-1 and TRBJ1-5, with TRBD1 as a possible D gene (6 bases). The CDR3 is 14 residues long. From germline, CDR1 is MGHDK and CDR2 SYGVNS. V lost 5 bases and J 7 bases, leaving 15 bases between the germline ends. For the CDR3, the DNA is TGTGCCAGCAGTTGGGCAGGGGTAGGACAGCCCCAGCATTTT. Translated, it gives CASSWAGVGQPQHF. The full variable domain, rest sourced from reference TRBV25-1 and TRBJ1-5, is EADIYQTPRYLVIGTGKKITLECSQTMGHDKMYWYQQDPGMELHLIHYSYGVNSTEKGDLSSESTVSRIRTEHFPLTLESARPSHTSQYLCASSWAGVGQPQHFGDGTRLSIL.

The chain joins TRBV15 to TRBJ2-5; weak D call: TRBD1 (6 bases). Looked up from germline, CDR1 is LNHNV and CDR2 is YYDKDF (reference sequence). V lost 4 bases and J lost 0, with 12 bases in between. The CDR3 is 15 residues long. The CDR3 loop is CATSTTGPYQETQYF. CDR3 in DNA: TGTGCCACCAGCACAACAGGGCCGTACCAAGAGACCCAGTACTTC.

CDR3 in amino acids: CASSIGLAGTYEQYF. CDR3 nucleotides: TGTGCCAGTAGTATAGGACTAGCGGGGACCTACGAGCAGTACTTC. V is TRBV19 and J is TRBJ2-7; 11 nucleotides match TRBD2. V gave up 1 base and J gave up 2 bases; unmatched junction bases: 1. The germline V gene encodes CDR1 LNHDA and CDR2 SQIVND (reference sequence). The CDR3 has 15 amino acids. Using reference TRBV19 and TRBJ2-7 for the parts outside the CDR3, the full variable domain is DGGITQSPKYLFRKEGQNVTLSCEQNLNHDAMYWYRQDPGQGLRLIYYSQIVNDFQKGDIAEGYSVSREKKESFPLTVTSAQKNPTAFYLCASSIGLAGTYEQYFGPGTRLTVT.

The chain recombines TRBV19 with TRBJ2-5; the match to TRBD2 covers 7 bases. The V segment lost 0 bases and the J segment 5 bases; nucleotides outside the gene matches: 9. The CDR3 has 16 amino acids. Germline CDR1 is LNHDA and CDR2 is SQIVND (reference sequence). The CDR3 loop is CASSIDHQGGWETQYF. In nucleotides, the CDR3 is TGTGCCAGTAGTATAGATCATCAGGGAGGGTGGGAGACCCAGTACTTC.

Remarks on this clone: A read error may produce the germline difference seen at one junction end. The chain recombines TRBV19 with TRBJ1-1; 7 nucleotides match TRBD1. Germline assignment: CDR1 LNHDA and CDR2 SQIVND (reference sequence). This CDR3 has 14 residues. Written as DNA, the CDR3 is TGTGCCAGTACTATAGGGGGCTGGGACACTGAAGCTTTCTTT. Its translation is CASTIGGWDTEAFF.

The rearrangement joins TRBV11-2 to TRBJ2-3; D gene unclear. Germline values: CDR1 SGHAT, CDR2 FQNNGV. CDR3 size: 16 residues. Deletions cut 5 bases from V and 2 bases from J, with 17 bases between. CDR3 nucleotides: TGTGCCAGCAGCCCATGGAGTTTACCGGTCACAGATACGCAGTATTTT. Encoded protein: CASSPWSLPVTDTQYF. The full variable domain, with the rest looked up from reference TRBV11-2 and TRBJ2-3, is EAGVAQSPRYKIIEKRQSVAFWCNPISGHATLYWYQQILGQGPKLLIQFQNNGVVDDSQLPKDRFSAERLKGVDSTLKIQPAKLEDSAVYLCASSPWSLPVTDTQYFGPGTRLTVL.

V is TRBV6-1 and J is TRBJ1-3; 7 nucleotides line up with TRBD1. V lost 8 bases, J lost 2 bases, and 9 bases stayed unmatched. The germline V gene has CDR1 MNHNS and CDR2 SASEGT. This CDR3 has 15 residues. The CDR3 DNA is TGTGCCAGCGTCCGAGACAGGGAAACTGGAAACACCATATATTTT. Its protein product is CASVRDRETGNTIYF.

The gene calls are TRBV7-6 and TRBJ2-2; 10 nucleotides agree with TRBD1. The V gene's germline CDR1 is SGHVS and CDR2 FNYEAQ. This CDR3 contains 15 residues. The ends lost 5 bases at V and 1 base at J; junction bases unmatched: 1. This CDR3 is CASSRTGGNTGELFF. The CDR3 coding sequence is TGTGCCAGCAGCCGGACAGGGGGGAACACCGGGGAGCTGTTTTTT.

The chain uses TRBV6-6 and TRBJ2-3; D is ambiguous. The CDR3 spans 16 residues. CDR1 is MNHNY and CDR2 is SVGAGI in the germline V gene (reference sequence). V lost 6 bases and J lost 0, with 16 bases in between. The CDR3 DNA is TGTGCCAGCAGAACGGACGGACCTCTCAGCACAGATACGCAGTATTTT. The encoded protein is CASRTDGPLSTDTQYF.

The V and J genes are TRBV7-3 and TRBJ2-1, with TRBD2 matching 10 bases. The CDR3 is made up of 16 amino acids. J gave up 8 bases and V 2 bases, and 9 bases lay outside the gene matches. Germline CDR1 is SGHTA and CDR2 is FQGTGA. CDR3 protein: CASSLSSGGALDEQFF. In DNA, the CDR3 is TGTGCCAGCAGCTTATCAAGCGGGGGGGCCCTGGATGAGCAGTTCTTC.

This chain uses TRBV5-1 with TRBJ1-1; tentative D call: TRBD1 (5 bases). This CDR3 has 14 residues. CDR1 is SGHRS and CDR2 is YFSETQ in the germline V gene. V was shortened by 0 bases and J by 1 base, with 7 bases between the two germline ends. The CDR3 region is CASSLERGNTEAFF. As DNA, the CDR3 is TGCGCCAGCAGCTTGGAGAGGGGGAACACTGAAGCTTTCTTT.

This chain uses TRBV7-2 with TRBJ2-5, with D perhaps TRBD2 (6 bases). Germline V lookup: CDR1 SGHTA, CDR2 FQGNSA. Deletions cut 0 bases from V and 4 bases from J, with 9 bases between. This CDR3 region has 14 residues. CDR3 sequence: CASSLAGGGETQYF. The DNA for the CDR3 is TGTGCCAGCAGCTTAGCGGGAGGAGGAGAGACCCAGTACTTC.

The chain recombines TRBV4-3 with TRBJ2-3; TRBD2 is a possible D gene (6 bases). Germline V lookup: CDR1 LGHNA, CDR2 YSLEER. This CDR3 has 17 residues. V gave up 0 bases and J gave up 6 bases, with 19 bases separating them. This CDR3 reads CASSQESPGGAGDTQYF. The CDR3 DNA sequence: TGCGCCAGCAGCCAAGAGTCCCCCGGTGGGGCGGGGGATACGCAGTATTTT.

The chain combines TRBV10-3 with TRBJ1-5; D is undetermined. Germline CDR1 ENHRY, CDR2 SYGVKD. The CDR3 spans 16 residues. Trimming stripped 3 bases from V and 5 bases from J, with 17 bases between. The CDR3 is CAISEFASRPDQPQHF. The CDR3 bases are TGTGCCATCAGTGAATTTGCCAGCCGACCCGATCAGCCCCAGCATTTT.

The V gene is TRBV2, the J gene TRBJ1-1, with D tentatively TRBD1 (6 bases). Trimming cost V 3 bases and J 11 bases, with 16 bases left between them. Germline V gene data show CDR1 as SNHLY and CDR2 as FYNNEI. CDR3 length equals 13 residues. Here the CDR3 DNA reads TGTGCCAGCAGTGAGGGGGGGGCCAGCCGGGCTTTCTTT. As protein: CASSEGGASRAFF.

This chain uses TRBV19 with TRBJ2-3, with 8 positions matching TRBD1. Germline V CDR1 and CDR2: LNHDA, SQIVND (reference sequence). This CDR3 is 15 amino acids long. The J segment lost 8 bases and the V segment lost 3 bases, leaving 10 bases of the junction unmatched. Here the CDR3 reads CASSMMRVDRATQYF. CDR3 bases: TGTGCCAGTAGTATGATGCGGGTGGACAGGGCTACGCAGTATTTT.

This clone was found once. The rearrangement joins TRBV19 to TRBJ2-2; 9 bases are a match to TRBD2. V shed 9 bases, J shed 6 bases, and the junction held 14 bases outside the gene matches. CDR1 LNHDA and CDR2 SQIVND come from the germline V gene (reference sequence). The CDR3 extends over 16 amino acids. The CDR3 is CASRRRGGVKAGELFF. CDR3 coding DNA: TGTGCCAGCCGCCGGCGGGGGGGAGTGAAGGCCGGGGAGCTGTTTTTT.

This rearrangement joins TRBV9 to TRBJ1-6; D is perhaps TRBD1 (5 bases). This CDR3 comprises 15 residues. V was cut by 0 bases and J by 5 bases, with 9 bases left in between. CDR1 and CDR2 from the germline V gene are SGDLS and YYNGEE. CDR3 nucleotide sequence: TGTGCCAGCAGCGTAGGGGGGAGAGATAATTCACCCCTCCACTTT. Translated, it gives CASSVGGRDNSPLHF.